This T cell receptor beta chain is from a study of T cells after yellow fever vaccination. This clonotype was recorded many times. 5'RACE template switching added a universal primer site and UMIs to TCR cDNA. Using its own MiXCR run on the 5' RACE reads, TCRdb lists one record per CDR3 protein. The table lists over 150,000 distinct CDR3 sequences, roughly 6.2% of them singletons, with just under 3% in the top ten. Sequencing was performed on CD4+ T cells sorted from PBMCs, taken on the day of the first yellow fever vaccination. The origin of this receptor is a man younger than 30 who received the YFV17D yellow fever vaccine.

CDR3: CASSESGQFNSPLHF. In DNA, the CDR3 is TGTGCCAGCAGCGAGTCGGGACAGTTTAATTCACCCCTCCACTTT. The chain recombines TRBV7-2 with TRBJ1-6, with 7 bases fitting TRBD1. The CDR3 length is 15 residues. The germline gives CDR1 SGHTA, CDR2 FQGNSA. V shed 5 bases and J 6 bases; nucleotides not matched to a gene: 7.